Listed below are T cell receptor beta chains from one sample, sequenced in a study of beta chain features in type 1 diabetes. Assay used: immunoSEQ multiplex PCR; TCRdb lists only in-frame clones, some missing. This table has hundreds of thousands of clones, roughly 15% appearing once. The specimen was central memory CD4+ T cells from blood. Every receptor here comes from a man under 40 in good health. CDR3s include the opening cysteine and the closing phenylalanine or tryptophan. The D gene is left open where the match is weak. Clone sizes are given selectively: once, few, many, or a class where the clone is expanded.

V,D,J,size,CDR3,DNA
TRBV6-1,-,TRBJ1-1,few,CASSDWAGSGTEAFF,TGTGCCAGCAGTGACTGGGCAGGGAGTGGGACTGAAGCTTTCTTT
TRBV6-5,-,TRBJ2-5,-,CASSYSRLGRETQYF,TGTGCCAGCAGTTACTCGAGGCTTGGGAGGGAGACCCAGTACTTC
TRBV11-1,-,TRBJ2-3,few,CASSRELRTESTDTQYF,TGTGCCAGCAGCCGAGAATTACGGACCGAGAGCACAGATACGCAGTATTTT
TRBV4-2,-,TRBJ1-5,-,CASSQDMAGDQPQHF,TGTGCCAGCAGCCAAGATATGGCAGGGGATCAGCCCCAGCATTTT
TRBV25-1,-,TRBJ1-3,-,CASSDFPAGTRSGNTIYF,TGTGCCAGCAGTGATTTTCCGGCCGGGACCCGCTCTGGAAACACCATATATTTT
TRBV5-1,-,TRBJ2-3,few,CASSSGVTTDTQYF,TGCGCCAGCAGCTCAGGGGTGACGACAGATACGCAGTATTTT
TRBV5-1,-,TRBJ2-1,-,CASSQEAEGAYNEQFF,TGCGCCAGCAGCCAAGAAGCGGAGGGAGCCTACAATGAGCAGTTCTTC
TRBV11-2,TRBD2,TRBJ2-3,few,CASSRKTGLASTDTQYF,TGTGCCAGCAGCCGAAAAACCGGACTAGCGAGCACAGATACGCAGTATTTT
TRBV7-9,TRBD2,TRBJ2-5,many,CASRGLAGGETQYF,TGTGCCAGCAGGGGACTAGCGGGTGGAGAGACCCAGTACTTC
TRBV5-8,TRBD2,TRBJ2-5,many,CASSLQGPSGNLETQYF,TGTGCCAGCAGCTTACAGGGTCCTAGCGGGAATCTAGAGACCCAGTACTTC
TRBV10-3,-,TRBJ2-3,few,CAATGAGRDTQYF,TGTGCCGCAACAGGGGCCGGGAGAGATACGCAGTATTTT
TRBV4-3,TRBD1,TRBJ1-2,-,CASSRRGTGAIYGYTF,TGCGCCAGCAGCCGAAGAGGGACAGGGGCCATCTATGGCTACACCTTC
TRBV5-1,TRBD1,TRBJ1-6,once,CASSLDRGPPLHF,TGCGCCAGCAGCTTAGACAGGGGTCCACCCCTCCACTTT
TRBV7-2,-,TRBJ1-2,few,CASSLAIGKSGYTF,TGTGCCAGCAGCTTAGCGATTGGGAAGAGTGGCTACACCTTC
TRBV9,-,TRBJ2-5,few,CASRKGTHQETQYF,TGTGCCAGCAGGAAGGGGACACACCAAGAGACCCAGTACTTC
TRBV7-2,TRBD1,TRBJ1-1,-,CASSHWDRGTEAFF,TGTGCCAGCAGCCATTGGGACAGAGGCACTGAAGCTTTCTTT
TRBV5-4,-,TRBJ1-2,few,CASSLSGTYGYTF,TGTGCCAGCAGCTTGTCTGGGACGTATGGCTACACCTTC
TRBV2,TRBD1,TRBJ2-1,few,CASSKQGMDYNEQFF,TGTGCCAGCAGTAAACAGGGGATGGACTACAATGAGCAGTTCTTC
TRBV5-4,TRBD1,TRBJ2-4,few,CASSLVGDRGNIQYF,TGTGCCAGCAGCTTGGTGGGGGACAGGGGAAACATTCAGTACTTC
TRBV7-2,-,TRBJ1-5,-,CASSLAGSNQPQHF,TGTGCCAGCAGCTTGGCGGGAAGCAATCAGCCCCAGCATTTT
TRBV6-9,-,TRBJ2-5,-,CASSYRAEKETQYF,TGTGCCAGCAGTTACCGAGCGGAGAAAGAGACCCAGTACTTC
TRBV12-5,-,TRBJ2-3,-,CASGLPNTDTQYF,TGTGCTAGTGGTTTGCCGAACACAGATACGCAGTATTTT
TRBV7-9,-,TRBJ2-1,many,CASSLPPSYNEQFF,TGTGCCAGCAGCTTACCTCCATCCTACAATGAGCAGTTCTTC
TRBV7-3,-,TRBJ2-1,few,CASSLDPAKAIGEQFF,TGTGCCAGCAGCTTAGATCCCGCAAAGGCAATTGGTGAGCAGTTCTTC
TRBV9,-,TRBJ1-2,-,CASSVELGGYTF,TGTGCCAGCAGCGTCGAGCTTGGAGGCTACACCTTC
TRBV5-5,-,TRBJ1-5,many,CASSLGRGYPQHF,TGTGCCAGCAGCTTGGGACGGGGTTATCCCCAGCATTTT
TRBV6-1,-,TRBJ1-5,-,CASTLGGGQPQHF,TGTGCCAGCACCCTGGGGGGTGGTCAGCCCCAGCATTTT
TRBV5-4,-,TRBJ2-2,-,CASSPLAGASNTGELFF,TGTGCCAGCAGCCCCCTTGCGGGGGCTTCGAACACCGGGGAGCTGTTTTTT
TRBV29-1,-,TRBJ1-1,-,CSTGRGGRTEAFF,TGCAGCACTGGTCGTGGGGGGCGAACTGAAGCTTTCTTT
TRBV2,-,TRBJ2-2,-,CASSGRGITGELFF,TGTGCCAGCAGCGGACGGGGCATCACCGGGGAGCTGTTTTTT
TRBV30,-,TRBJ1-3,many,CAWSDLSSGNTIYF,TGTGCCTGGAGTGACCTGAGCTCTGGAAACACCATATATTTT
TRBV5-4,-,TRBJ2-2,-,CASSFGGNTGELFF,TGTGCCAGCAGCTTTGGGGGGAACACCGGGGAGCTGTTTTTT
TRBV7-7,TRBD2,TRBJ2-3,few,CASSRRTSGGGTDTQYF,TGTGCCAGCAGCCGACGGACTAGCGGGGGGGGCACAGATACGCAGTATTTT
TRBV10-3,TRBD2,TRBJ2-3,-,CAILLASGGASPDTQYF,TGTGCCATCCTCCTGGCTAGCGGGGGGGCCAGTCCAGATACGCAGTATTTT
TRBV7-7,TRBD1,TRBJ2-7,-,CASSLQTGDPYEQYF,TGCGCCAGCAGCCTACAGACAGGGGACCCCTACGAGCAGTACTTC
TRBV6-6,-,TRBJ2-3,many,CASSPYRVDTQYF,TGTGCCAGCAGTCCCTACAGGGTCGATACGCAGTATTTT
TRBV21-1,-,TRBJ2-3,-,CASSKAAGDTQYF,TGTGCCAGCAGCAAGGCCGCGGGGGATACGCAGTATTTT
TRBV5-1,-,TRBJ2-3,many,CASRFLGYTDTQYF,TGCGCCAGCAGATTTCTGGGGTACACAGATACGCAGTATTTT
TRBV5-6,-,TRBJ1-5,few,CASSFGGLANQPQHF,TGTGCCAGCAGCTTCGGGGGACTGGCTAATCAGCCCCAGCATTTT
TRBV7-9,-,TRBJ1-2,few,CASNPSMINYGYTF,TGTGCCAGCAATCCCTCTATGATAAACTATGGCTACACCTTC
TRBV11-3,-,TRBJ1-1,-,CASSDKNTEAFF,TGTGCCAGCAGCGACAAGAACACTGAAGCTTTCTTT
TRBV6-1,-,TRBJ2-3,-,CATNPTNTDTQYF,TGTGCCACCAACCCCACGAACACAGATACGCAGTATTTT
TRBV5-1,TRBD1,TRBJ1-2,few,CASSLEGQGRTLGYTF,TGCGCCAGCAGCTTGGAGGGACAGGGTCGTACGCTTGGCTACACCTTC
TRBV4-3,-,TRBJ1-1,-,CASSPGPGDEAFF,TGCGCCAGCAGCCCAGGTCCGGGTGATGAAGCTTTCTTT
TRBV27,-,TRBJ1-2,few,CASRPLGVEVYGYTF,TGTGCCAGCAGACCGCTGGGGGTCGAGGTATACGGCTACACCTTC
TRBV5-1,-,TRBJ2-1,-,CASSPSGGTYNEQFF,TGCGCCAGCAGCCCTTCGGGGGGCACCTACAATGAGCAGTTCTTC
TRBV10-3,TRBD2,TRBJ2-3,-,CAIGNSGRAESDTQYF,TGTGCCATCGGAAATAGCGGGAGGGCCGAGTCAGATACGCAGTATTTT
TRBV11-3,TRBD2,TRBJ2-5,-,CASSIRTSGSTETQYF,TGTGCCAGCAGCATACGGACTAGCGGGAGTACAGAGACCCAGTACTTC
TRBV2,TRBD2,TRBJ2-2,-,CASSKITSGGTGELFF,TGTGCCAGCAGCAAGATAACTAGCGGGGGAACCGGGGAGCTGTTTTTT
TRBV27,-,TRBJ2-2,-,CASSRWNRELFF,TGTGCCAGCTCTAGGTGGAACAGGGAGCTGTTTTTT
TRBV2,-,TRBJ2-1,-,CASSVGRGWNNEQFF,TGTGCCAGCAGTGTGGGTAGAGGGTGGAACAATGAGCAGTTCTTC
TRBV5-1,-,TRBJ2-1,-,CASSPRTGTAYNEQFF,TGCGCCAGCAGCCCCAGGACGGGGACCGCCTACAATGAGCAGTTCTTC
TRBV7-2,-,TRBJ2-3,-,CASSLGEGTAQYF,TGTGCCAGCAGCTTAGGCGAGGGGACCGCGCAGTATTTT
TRBV5-1,-,TRBJ1-2,-,CASSIRGGGNYGYTF,TGCGCCAGCAGCATCCGAGGCGGGGGGAACTATGGCTACACCTTC
TRBV2,-,TRBJ1-1,-,CASSVGGPGTEAFF,TGTGCCAGCAGTGTCGGGGGGCCGGGCACTGAAGCTTTCTTT